The T cell receptor beta chain under discussion was sequenced for a study of beta chain features in type 1 diabetes. This clone showed up just a few times. Its matching antigen is unknown. The ends lost 7 bases at V and 5 bases at J; junction bases unmatched: 12. From germline, CDR1 is LGHNA and CDR2 YNFKEQ. CDR3 length equals 16 residues. What was sequenced were expressed TCRB transcripts, since all of the isolated RNA had been reverse transcribed. Profiled with immunoSEQ multiplex PCR; TCRdb holds only in-frame clones, not every one. Of over 150,000 clones listed, about 8.5% were seen once; the top ten hold around 0.65%. Study findings and constraints: Researchers report that Type 1 diabetes patients had moderately but significantly shorter TCRB CDR3s across all four CD4+ subsets. Compared with healthy donors, patients appeared to share more similar naive, central memory and regulatory TCRB repertoires.

A CD45RO/CCR7/CD25/CD127/CD95/CD27 panel sorted naive, central memory, regulatory and stem cell-like memory CD4+ cells. The chain joins TRBV4-2 to TRBJ1-4, with TRBD1 identical over 8 bases. This receptor was identified in a man between 18 and 29 years old in good health. The sequencing input was central memory CD4+ T cells from blood. Here the CDR3 reads CASTRGGGQENEKLFF. CDR3 DNA: TGTGCCAGCACAAGAGGGGGGGGACAGGAAAATGAAAAACTGTTTTTT.